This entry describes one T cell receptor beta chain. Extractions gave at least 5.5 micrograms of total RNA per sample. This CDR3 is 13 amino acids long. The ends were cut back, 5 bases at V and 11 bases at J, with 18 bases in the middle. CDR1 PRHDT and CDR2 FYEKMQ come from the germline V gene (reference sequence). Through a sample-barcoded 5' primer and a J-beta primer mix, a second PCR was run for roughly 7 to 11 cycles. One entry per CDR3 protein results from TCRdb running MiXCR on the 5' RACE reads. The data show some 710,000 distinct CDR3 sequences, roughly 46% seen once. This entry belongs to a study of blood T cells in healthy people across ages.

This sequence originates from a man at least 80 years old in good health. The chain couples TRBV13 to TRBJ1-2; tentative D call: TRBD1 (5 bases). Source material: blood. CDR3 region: CASSLRPSKGYTF. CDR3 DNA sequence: TGTGCCAGCAGCCTTCGCCCTTCTAAGGGGTACACCTTC.